The present T cell receptor (beta chain) was sequenced within a study of cytomegalovirus exposure and HLA in healthy donors. Unrecorded immune exposures were likely, despite nominal health at sampling. Primers included in the PCR were 60 Vbeta and 13 Jbeta primers. Sequenced by immunoSEQ multiplex PCR; TCRdb stores in-frame clones only, minus some. The table lists roughly 97,000 clones, less than 9.5% of them singletons, with about 5% in the top ten. The sequenced sample was PBMCs. The sequence was obtained from a man in his fifties in good health and CMV-seropositive.

In DNA, the CDR3 is TGTGCCAGCAGTCTGCATCGACAGGGTGGGACTGAAGCTTTCTTT. Translated, it gives CASSLHRQGGTEAFF. This chain joins TRBV27 and TRBJ1-1; TRBD1 matches at 7 bases. Germline V gives CDR1 MNHEY, CDR2 SMNVEV (reference sequence). This CDR3 has 15 residues. Trimming cost V 5 bases and J 5 bases; bases outside gene matches: 11.